One and the same sample provided the 9 T cell receptor beta chains below, sequenced in a study of blood T cells in healthy people across ages. For the second PCR, which ran for about 7 to 11 cycles, a sample-barcoded 5' primer and a J-beta primer mix were used. TCRdb reprocessed the 5' RACE reads via MiXCR and lists one record per CDR3 protein. This sample yields over a million distinct CDR3 sequences, of which over 35% are seen a single time; 15% to 20% belongs to the top ten. Sample: blood. The receptor source for this set is a woman aged 60-75 years in good health.

The gene calls are TRBV4-2 and TRBJ1-5; TRBD1 agrees at 10 bases. The V segment lost 3 bases and the J segment 3 bases; nucleotides outside the gene matches: 8. There are 17 residues in the CDR3. CDR1 LGHNA and CDR2 YNFKEQ come from the germline V gene. The CDR3 DNA reads TGTGCCAGCAGCCAGACCACCGGGACAGGGGTCAATCAGCCCCAGCATTTT. It encodes CASSQTTGTGVNQPQHF.

This clonotype has more than one count but fewer than ten. This chain uses TRBV15 with TRBJ2-7, with 14 bases identical to TRBD2. The CDR3 sequence is 17 residues long. Germline CDR1 LNHNV, CDR2 YYDKDF (reference sequence). J gave up 6 bases and V 3 bases, and 10 bases lay outside the gene matches. The CDR3 coding sequence is TGTGCCACCAGCAGGCCCGTGGGACTAGCGGGAGTAGGCGAGCAGTACTTC. Amino acids: CATSRPVGLAGVGEQYF.

The chain employs TRBV5-1 and TRBJ2-1; perhaps TRBD2 as D (6 bases). The J call may be in error: the DNA end matches TRBJ2-7 better. The CDR3 length is 14 residues. The germline gives CDR1 SGHRS, CDR2 YFSETQ. CDR3 in amino acids: CASSKEGGYNEQYF. In DNA form, the CDR3 reads TGCGCCAGCAGCAAGGAGGGCGGCTACAATGAGCAGTACTTC.

The genes are TRBV6-5 and TRBJ1-4; D gene unclear. CDR1 is MNHEY, CDR2 SVGAGI, per germline. V lost 0 bases to trimming and J lost 7 bases, with 12 bases between them. The CDR3 extends over 15 amino acids. The CDR3 spells CASSYSTVGGEKLFF. CDR3 sequence (DNA): TGTGCCAGCAGTTACTCTACCGTGGGCGGTGAAAAACTGTTTTTT.

The chain combines TRBV27 with TRBJ2-5; tentatively, D is TRBD1 (8 bases). Germline lookup yields CDR1 MNHEY and CDR2 SMNVEV (reference sequence). Trimming removed 6 bases at V and 0 bases at J, with 20 bases between. The CDR3 runs 17 residues. Written as DNA, the CDR3 is TGTGCCAGCAGGTCAGGGGCGGGGGACAGGTACCAAGAGACCCAGTACTTC. It encodes CASRSGAGDRYQETQYF.

This sequence joins TRBV7-9 and TRBJ2-1, with D perhaps matching TRBD1 or TRBD2 (7 bases each). The CDR3 is 17 residues long. CDR1 and CDR2 (germline): SEHNR, FQNEAQ (reference sequence). Trimming cost V 5 bases and J 5 bases, with 22 bases left between them. In DNA form, the CDR3 reads TGTGCCAGCAGCCCTTGGGGGAGGGGGCAAGAGGACAATGAGCAGTTCTTC. Amino acids: CASSPWGRGQEDNEQFF.

Only a few counts were recorded for this clonotype. This chain joins TRBV7-2 and TRBJ1-5, with D tentatively TRBD1 (6 bases). Looked up from germline, CDR1 is SGHTA and CDR2 is FQGNSA. CDR3 length equals 17 residues. Trimming shortened V by 1 base and J by 2 bases, and 15 bases separated the two germline ends. The CDR3: CASSLGFRGARNQPQHF. The DNA for the CDR3 is TGTGCCAGCAGCTTAGGTTTTCGGGGGGCTCGCAATCAGCCCCAGCATTTT.

The J gene is TRBJ2-1, the V gene TRBV2; a possible D gene is TRBD2 (5 bases). Germline V CDR1 and CDR2: SNHLY, FYNNEI. Trimming took 8 bases from V and 10 from J, leaving 18 bases between them. The CDR3 totals 13 residues. CDR3 nucleotide sequence: TGTGCCAGCCAGTCGGTGGGTAGCGTGGAGCAGTTCTTC. Translation: CASQSVGSVEQFF.

This chain joins TRBV29-1 and TRBJ2-5, with D unclear. Germline CDR1 is SQVTM and CDR2 is ANQGSEA. Between the trimmed V and J ends, which lost 1 base and 4 bases, there was a span of 4 bases. The CDR3 extends over 11 amino acids. CDR3 loop: CSVEGPETQYF. The DNA for the CDR3 is TGCAGCGTTGAAGGTCCAGAGACCCAGTACTTC. The full variable domain, with the rest looked up from reference TRBV29-1 and TRBJ2-5, is SAVISQKPSRDICQRGTSLTIQCQVDSQVTMMFWYRQQPGQSLTLIATANQGSEATYESGFVIDKFPISRPNLTFSTLTVSNMSPEDSSIYLCSVEGPETQYFGPGTRLLVL.